This T cell receptor beta chain was identified during a study of cytomegalovirus exposure and HLA in healthy donors. Study-wide context: In an earlier analysis, around 100 million unique TCR beta sequences were found from some 180 million T cells. Most genotyped donors, approximately 81% of around 370, had Caucasian-associated genetic ancestry. Whole-study findings and limits: Diagnosis of cytomegalovirus status made by the classifier reportedly showed high specificity and sensitivity. Being indistinguishable, some V segments were excluded, TRBV6-2 and TRBV6-3 among them.

This CDR3 has 14 residues. The germline V gene encodes CDR1 MGHRA and CDR2 YSYEKL. V lost 1 base and J lost 3, with 9 bases in between. About this clone itself: The antigen is unknown.

Vbeta (60) and Jbeta (13) primers were used in the PCR. The protocol was immunoSEQ multiplex PCR, while the TCRdb copy is restricted to in-frame clones and leaves out a portion. Its clone listing holds approximately 93,000 clones. This TCR was recovered from a woman under 40 in good health and CMV-seronegative. Material: PBMCs. This chain uses TRBV4-1 with TRBJ1-1; D unresolved. The CDR3 DNA follows: TGCGCCAGCAGCCAAGTCGAGCTGGACACTGAAGCTTTCTTT. Encoded protein: CASSQVELDTEAFF.